This TCR beta chain was retrieved from a study of blood T cell repertoires in COVID-19 (dated by TCRdb to 2019 to 2021). In the study overall: The collaborator samples originated in the United States, Italy and Spain and spanned the acute and convalescent phases of COVID-19. Deeply sampled blood TCRbeta repertoires from subjects exposed to, actively infected with, or recovered from COVID-19 were included in the dataset. A de-identified subject ID, COVID-19 status, age in years and sex were almost always included in the sample metadata. Samples were obtained from the ongoing ImmuneRACE study (first 160 participants) and from some 1,200 subjects provided by 6 global collaborators. The repertoires were made available in a free public database intended to serve as a resource for research on the immune response to SARS-CoV-2. Where available, HLA class I and class II types were taken from metadata supplied by the sample provider and were not determined by assay-based typing. The prospective study material was composed of cDNA or gDNA derived from T cells, B-cell-depleted T cells, or PBMCs. Beyond this particular receptor, the publication reports: How much clinical and demographic metadata was included differed by source and by participant, and the metadata was provided uncurated.

The immunoSEQ Assay, a bias-controlled multiplex PCR, was used to amplify TCRbeta CDR3 regions from genomic DNA. Per the original workflow: Within the assay, amplification of reference gene primers was used to estimate how many nucleated cells each sample contained. To quantify the absolute abundance of each unique TCRbeta CDR3 rearrangement, sequence reads were collapsed and filtered. For each sample, productive Simpson clonality was calculated as the square root of Simpson's diversity index over productive rearrangements. Drawn from immuneACCESS, this table holds only the in-frame rearrangements with V and J called that TCRdb kept. Clones are partly lost; checked studies trace under half to an unresolved V gene and leave the rest unexplained. The V and J calls and clone size come from that table; D and trimming were worked out from the DNA. The sample yields fewer than 350,000 clones; 85% were counted once. The top ten hold 2.5% to 3% of the sample.

Participants in the prospective study were aged roughly 18 to 100 years, lived in about two dozen United States geographic areas, and enrolled through a virtual design. To assign participants to cohorts, the prospective study relied on clinical history that participants themselves reported in a screening survey and a study questionnaire. Recovered participants in ImmuneRACE Cohort 3 were defined by two consecutive negative NP/OP PCR tests, clearance by a healthcare professional, or resolution of symptoms. Each participant in the prospective study had whole blood, serum and a nasopharyngeal or oropharyngeal swab collected by mobile phlebotomists. Over a roughly 2-month period, participants in the prospective study had the option of providing additional blood draws and questionnaires. Blood samples from the prospective study were shipped frozen or at room temperature prior to DNA extraction. The sample holds a few counts of this clone. What this receptor recognizes is not known. Base-call qualities are not available, and no considerably larger clone is one nucleotide away.

V is cut by 5 bases and J by 5 bases, and the space between the germline ends is 12 bases. The germline V gene encodes CDR1 GTSNPN and CDR2 SVGIG (reference sequence). Reading from cysteine to phenylalanine, the CDR3 counts 12 amino acids. CDR3 DNA only is kept here, 36 bases in frame from base 1. The sample consisted of PBMCs or T cells enriched from blood (not recorded which). The chain is encoded by TRBV30 joined to TRBJ1-1; the D segment cannot be called with confidence. This sequence originates from a woman aged 45 to 65 who had recovered from COVID-19. The sequenced DNA is TGTGCCTGGGGTCCCTGGCGGACTGAAGCTTTCTTT. This yields the protein CAWGPWRTEAFF. Beyond the CDR3, the reference TRBV30 and TRBJ1-1 genes provide the residues; the full variable domain reads: SQTIHQWPATLVQPVGSPLSLECTVEGTSNPNLYWYRQAAGRGLQLLFYSVGIGQISSEVPQNLSASRPQDRQFILSSKKLLLSDSGFYLCAWGPWRTEAFFGQGTRLTVV.